The sequence of this T cell receptor (beta chain) was determined in a study of blood T cell repertoires in COVID-19 (dated by TCRdb to 2018 to 2021). Regarding the research as a whole: Samples covering the acute and convalescent phases of COVID-19 were provided by collaborators in the United States, Italy and Spain. The prospective study material was composed of cDNA or gDNA derived from T cells, B-cell-depleted T cells, or PBMCs. The dataset comprised deeply sampled blood TCRbeta repertoires from subjects exposed to, actively infected with, or recovered from COVID-19. The repertoires were released in a freely available public database intended as a resource for research on the immune response to SARS-CoV-2. The samples were drawn from the first 160 participants of the ongoing ImmuneRACE study and from more than 1,000 subjects provided by 6 global collaborators. Nearly every sample came with metadata listing a de-identified subject ID, COVID-19 status, age in years and sex. Where HLA class I and class II types were available, the types were taken from metadata supplied by the sample provider, not from assay-based typing.

TCRbeta CDR3 regions were amplified from genomic DNA using the immunoSEQ Assay, a bias-controlled multiplex PCR. The authors processed their data as follows. The number of nucleated cells in each sample was estimated by amplification of reference gene primers within the assay. To quantify the absolute abundance of each unique TCRbeta CDR3 rearrangement, sequence reads were collapsed and filtered. For each sample, productive Simpson clonality was calculated as the square root of Simpson's diversity index across productive rearrangements. The source is immuneACCESS, and TCRdb retained only in-frame sequences with V and J called. Part of the clones is not carried over; for the studies checked, unresolved V genes explain less than half of this, and the remainder is unexplained. V and J calls and clone size are as listed in that table; D and trimming were resolved from the DNA. This sample is represented by more than 200,000 clones; approximately 87% of them were singletons. The top ten constitute roughly 2.7% of the sample.

A word on this clone: No cognate antigen has been identified for it. Base qualities are not at hand, and no much larger clone is one base apart.

The cysteine opens and the phenylalanine closes a CDR3 of 14 amino acids. CDR3 DNA is the only sequence kept; it has 42 bases, read in frame from the first base. The V end loses 8 bases and the J end loses 6 bases, and a stretch of 16 bases separates them. CDR1 MNHEY and CDR2 SVGAGI were looked up in the germline V gene. Beyond this particular receptor, the publication reports: How much clinical and demographic metadata was included differed by source and by participant, and the metadata was provided uncurated.

Whole blood was collected in K2EDTA tubes by collaborating institutions according to the institutions' own protocols. For TCRbeta analysis, collaborator samples were shipped as frozen whole blood, as isolated PBMCs, or as DNA extracted from either sample type. This sequence uses TRBV6-5 and TRBJ2-2; the D segment could be TRBD1, given 6 matching bases. Sequencing was carried out using peripheral blood. This receptor was taken from a woman between 70 and 85 years old with active or convalescent COVID-19. The nucleotide sequence reads TGTGCCAGCGCACAGACGGCAGGGGCCGGGGAGCTGTTTTTT. Its translation is CASAQTAGAGELFF.